This T cell receptor beta chain was profiled in a study of T cell responses to AZD1222 COVID-19 vaccine. General observations from the study: Close to half of all spike-specific TCRs reportedly target regions of the variants that are unmutated. It was only after the peak T cell response that any repertoires were sampled. Increases in Spike-specific TCR breadth and depth were seen after two AZD1222 doses. Females made up more of the donors, who were largely white British, and clonal diversity may have come out too low.

Remarks on this clone: No antigen is known for it.

This CDR3 is built from 17 residues. Germline V gene sequence: CDR1 KGHDR, CDR2 SFDVKD. With 0 bases removed from V and 0 bases from J, the gap between germline ends came to 10 bases. Libraries were prepared by immunoSEQ multiplex PCR; TCRdb keeps only in-frame clonotypes and omits some of them. Among roughly 180,000 clones listed, approximately 86% were seen once. The input for sequencing was peripheral blood, taken on day 0 of AZD1222 vaccination. The chain joins TRBV24-1 to TRBJ2-2; the D is unclear. The clonotype was recovered from an adult in good health. The DNA of the CDR3 is TGTGCCACCAGTGATTTGCGGTCCCACTCGAACACCGGGGAGCTGTTTTTT. Translation gives CATSDLRSHSNTGELFF.